The clone carrying this T cell receptor beta chain appeared many times. Each CDR3 protein gets one entry after TCRdb re-called the 5' RACE reads with MiXCR. Of roughly 100,000 distinct CDR3 sequences detected, 3.5% appear once; the ten largest clones hold 6%. The data are from a study of neurological immune-mediated disorders. The CDR3 runs to 15 residues. The germline V gene encodes CDR1 DFQATT and CDR2 SNEGSKA (reference sequence). Trimming cost V 6 bases and J 5 bases; bases outside gene matches: 12. The chain uses TRBV20-1 and TRBJ2-2; 7 positions match TRBD1. Specimen: PBMCs. The receptor was derived from a woman under 30 with multiple sclerosis. Written as DNA, the CDR3 is TGCAGTGCGGAACCTGGCCCAGGGGGAACCGGGGAGCTGTTTTTT. Protein: CSAEPGPGGTGELFF.